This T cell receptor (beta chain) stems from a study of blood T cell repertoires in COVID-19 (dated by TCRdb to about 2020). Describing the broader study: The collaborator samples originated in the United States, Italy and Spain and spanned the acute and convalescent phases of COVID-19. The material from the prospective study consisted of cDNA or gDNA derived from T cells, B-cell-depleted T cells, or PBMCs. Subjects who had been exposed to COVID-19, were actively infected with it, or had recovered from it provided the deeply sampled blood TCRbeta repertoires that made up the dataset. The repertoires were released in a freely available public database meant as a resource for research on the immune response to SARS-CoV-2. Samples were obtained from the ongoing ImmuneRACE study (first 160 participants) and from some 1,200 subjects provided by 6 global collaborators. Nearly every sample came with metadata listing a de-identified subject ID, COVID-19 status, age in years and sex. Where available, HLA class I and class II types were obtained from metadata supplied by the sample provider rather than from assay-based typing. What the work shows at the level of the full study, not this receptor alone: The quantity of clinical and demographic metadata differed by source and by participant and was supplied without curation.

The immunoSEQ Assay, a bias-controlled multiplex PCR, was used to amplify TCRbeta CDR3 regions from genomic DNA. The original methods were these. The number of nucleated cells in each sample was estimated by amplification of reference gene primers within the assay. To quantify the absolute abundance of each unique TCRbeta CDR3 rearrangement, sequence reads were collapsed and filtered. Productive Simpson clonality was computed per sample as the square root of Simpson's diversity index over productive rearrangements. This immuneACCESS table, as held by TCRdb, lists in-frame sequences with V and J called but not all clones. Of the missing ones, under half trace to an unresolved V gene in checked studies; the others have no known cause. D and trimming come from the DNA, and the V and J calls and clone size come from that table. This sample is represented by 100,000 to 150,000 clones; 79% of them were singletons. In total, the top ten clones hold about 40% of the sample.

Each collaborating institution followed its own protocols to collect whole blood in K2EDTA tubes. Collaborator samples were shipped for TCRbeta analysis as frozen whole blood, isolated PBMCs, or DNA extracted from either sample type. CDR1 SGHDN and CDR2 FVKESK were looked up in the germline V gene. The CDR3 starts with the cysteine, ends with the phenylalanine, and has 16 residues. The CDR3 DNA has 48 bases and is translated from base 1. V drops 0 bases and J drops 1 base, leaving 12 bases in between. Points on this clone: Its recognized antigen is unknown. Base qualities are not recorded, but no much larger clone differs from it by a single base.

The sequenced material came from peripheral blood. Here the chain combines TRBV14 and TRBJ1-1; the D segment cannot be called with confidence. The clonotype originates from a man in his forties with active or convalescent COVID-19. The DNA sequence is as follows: TGTGCCAGCAGCCAAGATGGGCGGGTTGGGAACACTGAAGCTTTCTTT. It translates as CASSQDGRVGNTEAFF.